The T cell receptor (beta chain) described here comes from a study of T cells after yellow fever vaccination. In making TCR cDNA, 5'RACE template switching added a universal primer site and UMIs to it. TCRdb recomputed calls from the 5' RACE reads with MiXCR, one row per CDR3 protein. Among roughly 330,000 distinct CDR3 sequences listed, approximately 4% were seen once. The CDR3 spans 15 residues. V lost 5 bases, J lost 0 bases, and 12 bases lay in between. The sample holds a few counts of this clonotype. The clonotype was recovered from a man between 18 and 29 years old who received the YFV17D yellow fever vaccine. The specimen was PBMCs, collected 5 days after the yellow fever booster vaccination. The chain is built from TRBV12-3 or TRBV12-4 and TRBJ2-3; perhaps TRBD1 as D (5 bases). CDR3 nucleotide sequence: TGTGCCAGCAGTCCGACAGACACTAGCACAGATACGCAGTATTTT. Its protein is CASSPTDTSTDTQYF.